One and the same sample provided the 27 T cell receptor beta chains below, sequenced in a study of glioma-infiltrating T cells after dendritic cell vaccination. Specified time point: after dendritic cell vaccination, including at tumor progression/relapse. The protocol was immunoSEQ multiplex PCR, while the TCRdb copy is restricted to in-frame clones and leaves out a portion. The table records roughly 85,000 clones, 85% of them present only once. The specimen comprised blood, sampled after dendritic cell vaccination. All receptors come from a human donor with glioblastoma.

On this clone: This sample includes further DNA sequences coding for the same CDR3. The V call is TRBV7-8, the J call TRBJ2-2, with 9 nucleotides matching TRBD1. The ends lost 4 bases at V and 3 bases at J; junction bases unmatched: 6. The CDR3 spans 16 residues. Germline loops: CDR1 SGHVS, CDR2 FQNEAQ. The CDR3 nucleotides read TGTGCCAGCAGCTCCCAGGGACAGGGTTACACCGGGGAGCTGTTTTTT. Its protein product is CASSSQGQGYTGELFF.

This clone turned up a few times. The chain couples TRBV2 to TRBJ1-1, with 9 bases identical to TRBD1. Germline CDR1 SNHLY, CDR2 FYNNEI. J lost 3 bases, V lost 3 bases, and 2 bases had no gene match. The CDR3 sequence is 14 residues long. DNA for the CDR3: TGTGCCAGCAGTGATGGGACAGGGTACACTGAAGCTTTCTTT. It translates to CASSDGTGYTEAFF.

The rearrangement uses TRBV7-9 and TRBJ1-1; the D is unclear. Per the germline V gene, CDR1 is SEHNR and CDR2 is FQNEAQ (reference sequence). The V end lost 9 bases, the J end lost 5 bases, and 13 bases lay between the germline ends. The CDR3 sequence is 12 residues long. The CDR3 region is CARRVVETEAFF. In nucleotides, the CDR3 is TGTGCCAGACGGGTGGTGGAAACTGAAGCTTTCTTT.

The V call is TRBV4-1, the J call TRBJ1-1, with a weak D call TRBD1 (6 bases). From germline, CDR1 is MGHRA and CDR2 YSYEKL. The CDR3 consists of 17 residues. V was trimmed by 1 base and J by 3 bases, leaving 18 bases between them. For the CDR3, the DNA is TGCGCCAGCAGCCAAGGGGCAGGGGTGATGTGGGACACTGAAGCTTTCTTT. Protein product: CASSQGAGVMWDTEAFF.

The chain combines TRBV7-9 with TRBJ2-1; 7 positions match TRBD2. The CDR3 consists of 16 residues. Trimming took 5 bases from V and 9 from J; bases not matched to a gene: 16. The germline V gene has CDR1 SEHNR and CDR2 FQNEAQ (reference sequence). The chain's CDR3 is CASSPRGGGSNGEQFF. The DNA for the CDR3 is TGTGCCAGCAGCCCCCGGGGTGGCGGGAGTAACGGTGAGCAGTTCTTC. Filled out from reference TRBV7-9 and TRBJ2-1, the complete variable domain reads DTGVSQNPRHKITKRGQNVTFRCDPISEHNRLYWYRQTLGQGPEFLTYFQNEAQLEKSRLLSDRFSAERPKGSFSTLEIQRTEQGDSAMYLCASSPRGGGSNGEQFFGPGTRLTVL.

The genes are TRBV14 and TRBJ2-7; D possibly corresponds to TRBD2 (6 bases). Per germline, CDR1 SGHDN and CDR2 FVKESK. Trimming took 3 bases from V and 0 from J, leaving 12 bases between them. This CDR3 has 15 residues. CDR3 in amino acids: CASSQAGSSSYEQYF. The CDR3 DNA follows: TGTGCCAGCAGCCAGGCGGGGTCTAGCTCCTACGAGCAGTACTTC.

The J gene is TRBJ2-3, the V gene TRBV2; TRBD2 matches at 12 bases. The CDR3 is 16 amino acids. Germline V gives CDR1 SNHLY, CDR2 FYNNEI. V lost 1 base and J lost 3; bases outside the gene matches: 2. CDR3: CASSEGLAGVTDTQYF. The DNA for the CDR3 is TGTGCCAGCAGTGAAGGACTAGCGGGGGTAACAGATACGCAGTATTTT.

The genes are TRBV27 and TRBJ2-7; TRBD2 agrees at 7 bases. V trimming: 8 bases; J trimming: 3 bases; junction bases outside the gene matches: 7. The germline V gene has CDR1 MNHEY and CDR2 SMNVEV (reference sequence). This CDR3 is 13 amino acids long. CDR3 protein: CASGQGLIYEQYF. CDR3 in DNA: TGTGCCAGCGGGCAGGGACTAATCTACGAGCAGTACTTC.

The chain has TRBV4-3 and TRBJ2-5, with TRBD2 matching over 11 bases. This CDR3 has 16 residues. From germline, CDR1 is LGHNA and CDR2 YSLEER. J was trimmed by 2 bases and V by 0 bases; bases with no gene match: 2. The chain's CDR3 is CASSQDWTSGQETQYF. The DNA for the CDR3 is TGCGCCAGCAGCCAAGATTGGACTAGCGGGCAAGAGACCCAGTACTTC.

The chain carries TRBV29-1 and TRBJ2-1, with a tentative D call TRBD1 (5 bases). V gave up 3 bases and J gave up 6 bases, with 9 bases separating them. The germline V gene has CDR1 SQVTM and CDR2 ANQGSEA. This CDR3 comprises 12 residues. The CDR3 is CSVESTGNEQFF. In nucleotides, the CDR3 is TGCAGCGTTGAGTCCACAGGCAATGAGCAGTTCTTC.

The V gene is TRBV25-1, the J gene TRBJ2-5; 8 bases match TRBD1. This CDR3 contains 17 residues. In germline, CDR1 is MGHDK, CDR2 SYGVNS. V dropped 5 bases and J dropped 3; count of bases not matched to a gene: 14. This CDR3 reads CASSPQDRAGSKETQYF. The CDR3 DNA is TGTGCCAGCAGTCCCCAGGACAGGGCCGGTTCTAAAGAGACCCAGTACTTC. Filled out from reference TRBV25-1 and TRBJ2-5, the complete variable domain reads EADIYQTPRYLVIGTGKKITLECSQTMGHDKMYWYQQDPGMELHLIHYSYGVNSTEKGDLSSESTVSRIRTEHFPLTLESARPSHTSQYLCASSPQDRAGSKETQYFGPGTRLLVL.

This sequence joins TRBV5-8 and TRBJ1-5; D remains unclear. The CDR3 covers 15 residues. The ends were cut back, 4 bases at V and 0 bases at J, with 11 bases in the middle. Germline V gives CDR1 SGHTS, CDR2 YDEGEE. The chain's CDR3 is CASSRRGYSNQPQHF. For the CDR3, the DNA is TGTGCCAGCAGCCGCCGGGGTTATAGCAATCAGCCCCAGCATTTT.

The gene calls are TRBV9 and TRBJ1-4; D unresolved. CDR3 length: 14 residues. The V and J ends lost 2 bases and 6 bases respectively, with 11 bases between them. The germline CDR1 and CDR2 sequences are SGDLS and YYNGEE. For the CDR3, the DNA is TGTGCCAGCAGCGTTAAAGGCGGTGATGAAAAACTGTTTTTT. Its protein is CASSVKGGDEKLFF.

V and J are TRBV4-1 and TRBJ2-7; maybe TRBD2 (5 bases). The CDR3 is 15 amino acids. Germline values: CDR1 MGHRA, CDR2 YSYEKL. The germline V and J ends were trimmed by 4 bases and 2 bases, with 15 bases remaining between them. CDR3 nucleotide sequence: TGCGCCAGCAGCCCCTATCGGCTAGCAACCTACGAGCAGTACTTC. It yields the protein CASSPYRLATYEQYF.

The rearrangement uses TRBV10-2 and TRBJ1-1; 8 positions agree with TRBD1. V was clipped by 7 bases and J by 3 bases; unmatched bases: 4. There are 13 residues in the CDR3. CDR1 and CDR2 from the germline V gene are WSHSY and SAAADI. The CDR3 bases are TGCGCCAGCATCGGACAGGGCCACACTGAAGCTTTCTTT. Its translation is CASIGQGHTEAFF.

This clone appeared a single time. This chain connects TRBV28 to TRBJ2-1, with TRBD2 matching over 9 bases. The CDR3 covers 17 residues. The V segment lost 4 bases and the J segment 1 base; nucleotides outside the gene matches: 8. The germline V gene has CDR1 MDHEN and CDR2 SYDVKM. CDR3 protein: CASSYTHLAGSYNEQFF. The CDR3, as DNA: TGTGCCAGCAGTTATACTCATCTAGCGGGATCCTACAATGAGCAGTTCTTC.

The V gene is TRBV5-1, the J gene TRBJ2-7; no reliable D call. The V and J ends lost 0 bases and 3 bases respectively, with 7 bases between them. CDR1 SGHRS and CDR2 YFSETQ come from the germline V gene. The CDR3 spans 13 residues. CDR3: CASSLDTVYEQYF. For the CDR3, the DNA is TGCGCCAGCAGCTTGGATACAGTCTACGAGCAGTACTTC.

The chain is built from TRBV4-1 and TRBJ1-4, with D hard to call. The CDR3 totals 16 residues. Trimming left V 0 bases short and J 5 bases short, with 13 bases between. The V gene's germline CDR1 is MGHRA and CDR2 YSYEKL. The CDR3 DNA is TGCGCCAGCAGCCAAGATCGTACAGACCTGAATGAAAAACTGTTTTTT. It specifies CASSQDRTDLNEKLFF.

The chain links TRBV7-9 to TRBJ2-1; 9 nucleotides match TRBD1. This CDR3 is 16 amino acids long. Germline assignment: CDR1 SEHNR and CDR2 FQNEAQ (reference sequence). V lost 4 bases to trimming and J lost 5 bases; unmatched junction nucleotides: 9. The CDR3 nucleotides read TGTGCCAGCAGCTCCCTTTGGACAGGGGCCCACAATGAGCAGTTCTTC. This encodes CASSSLWTGAHNEQFF. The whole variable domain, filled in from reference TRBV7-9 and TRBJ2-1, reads DTGVSQNPRHKITKRGQNVTFRCDPISEHNRLYWYRQTLGQGPEFLTYFQNEAQLEKSRLLSDRFSAERPKGSFSTLEIQRTEQGDSAMYLCASSSLWTGAHNEQFFGPGTRLTVL.

CDR3 protein: CASSSYNEQFF. CDR3 sequence (DNA): TGCGCCAGCAGCTCTTACAATGAGCAGTTCTTC. The chain joins TRBV5-1 to TRBJ2-1; unclear D gene. The CDR3 totals 11 residues. Trimming took 3 bases from V and 4 from J, leaving 2 bases between them. Germline V CDR1 and CDR2: SGHRS, YFSETQ. Based on the CDR3 plus reference TRBV5-1 and TRBJ2-1, the full variable domain is KAGVTQTPRYLIKTRGQQVTLSCSPISGHRSVSWYQQTPGQGLQFLFEYFSETQRNKGNFPGRFSGRQFSNSRSEMNVSTLELGDSALYLCASSSYNEQFFGPGTRLTVL.

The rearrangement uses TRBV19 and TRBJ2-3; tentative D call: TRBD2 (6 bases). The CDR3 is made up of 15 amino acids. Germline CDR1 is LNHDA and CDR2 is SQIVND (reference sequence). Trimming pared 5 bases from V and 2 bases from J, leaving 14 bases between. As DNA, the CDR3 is TGTGCCAGTAGTCCACGGACTAAATCCACAGATACGCAGTATTTT. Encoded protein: CASSPRTKSTDTQYF.

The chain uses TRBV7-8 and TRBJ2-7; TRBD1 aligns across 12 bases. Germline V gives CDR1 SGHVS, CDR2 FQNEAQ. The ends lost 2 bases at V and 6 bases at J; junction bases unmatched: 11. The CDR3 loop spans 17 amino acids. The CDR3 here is CASSLTTSGTGGFEQYF. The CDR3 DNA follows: TGTGCCAGCAGCTTAACTACCTCGGGGACAGGGGGCTTCGAGCAGTACTTC.

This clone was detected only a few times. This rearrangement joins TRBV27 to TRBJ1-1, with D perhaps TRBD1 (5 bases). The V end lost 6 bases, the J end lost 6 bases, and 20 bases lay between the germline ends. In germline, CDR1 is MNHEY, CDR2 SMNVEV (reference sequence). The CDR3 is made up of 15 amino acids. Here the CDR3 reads CASRPHLWGEAEAFF. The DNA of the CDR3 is TGTGCCAGCAGACCCCACCTCTGGGGCGAGGCTGAAGCTTTCTTT.

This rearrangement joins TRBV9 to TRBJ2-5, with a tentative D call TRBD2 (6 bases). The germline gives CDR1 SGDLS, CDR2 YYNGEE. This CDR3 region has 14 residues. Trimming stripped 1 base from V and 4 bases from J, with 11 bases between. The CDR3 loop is CASSVSGGSETQYF. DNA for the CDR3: TGTGCCAGCAGCGTATCTGGGGGGTCAGAGACCCAGTACTTC.

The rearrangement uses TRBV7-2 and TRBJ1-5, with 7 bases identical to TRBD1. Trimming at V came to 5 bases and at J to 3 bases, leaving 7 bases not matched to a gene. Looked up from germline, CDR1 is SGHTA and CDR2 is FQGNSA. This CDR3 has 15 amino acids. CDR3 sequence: CASSLRGQINQPQHF. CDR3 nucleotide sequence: TGTGCCAGCAGCCTCCGGGGACAGATCAATCAGCCCCAGCATTTT.

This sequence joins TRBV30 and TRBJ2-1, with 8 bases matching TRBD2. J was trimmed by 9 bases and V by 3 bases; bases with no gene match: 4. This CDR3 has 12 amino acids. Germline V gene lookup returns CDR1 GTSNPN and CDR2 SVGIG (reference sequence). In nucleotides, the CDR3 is TGTGCCTGGAGCGCACGGGAGGGTGAGCAGTTCTTC. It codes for CAWSAREGEQFF.

CDR3: CASSEATALAKNIQYF. CDR3 nucleotides: TGTGCCAGCAGTGAAGCTACAGCCCTAGCCAAAAACATTCAGTACTTC. This chain joins TRBV6-1 and TRBJ2-4, with D unresolved. This CDR3 is built from 16 residues. Trimming shortened V by 0 bases and J by 0 bases, and 9 bases separated the two germline ends. Per germline, CDR1 MNHNS and CDR2 SASEGT.